This note documents a single T cell receptor beta chain sequence. No much larger clonotype is one base removed from it; base qualities were not supplied. The time point label, read with the paper, signifies: cells obtained before transplantation from donor or recipient. In the mixed lymphocyte reactions, 200,000 CFSE-labeled pre-transplant responders were plated with 200,000 irradiated violet-dye-labeled stimulators and cultured for approximately 6 days. After the mixed lymphocyte reaction, proliferating CD3+CD4+CFSE-low and CD3+CD8+CFSE-low responder cells were FACS-sorted on a BD Influx sorter. This sample was taken from a study of graft-versus-host responses after intestinal transplantation (dated by TCRdb to about 2021). Looking at the study overall: Multivisceral, liver-intestinal, or isolated intestinal transplants were received by the recipients. Every recipient was given anti-thymocyte globulin induction, followed by 2 to 3 years of maintenance tacrolimus and steroids. After intestinal transplantation, graft-versus-host and host-versus-graft alloreactive T cell clones in the graft, circulation and bone marrow were tracked using bulk TCR-beta CDR3 sequencing. Alloreactive clones were identified by sequencing pre-transplant mixed lymphocyte reaction products and comparing these products with unstimulated pre-transplant donor and recipient T cells. A cohort of around 25 intestinal transplant recipients, including one retransplant, was enrolled, and a few patients lacking pretransplant specimens were excluded. Donor T cell macrochimerism was defined as a peak of at least 4% donor T cells among recipient peripheral blood mononuclear cells. Rather than being sequenced by the commercial service, samples from a few later patients were sequenced in-house on an Illumina MiSeq and processed with MiXCR.

From a lookup of the germline V gene, CDR1 and CDR2 are MGHRA and YSYEKL. The CDR3 measures 16 amino acids from cysteine to phenylalanine. This entry keeps only the CDR3 DNA: 48 bases, framed from base 1. Clipping removes 4 bases from V and 1 base from J, with 9 as the unmatched junction base count. Libraries were built with the immunoSEQ multiplex PCR assay. For most patients, genomic DNA was isolated with the Qiagen DNeasy Blood and Tissue Kit and shipped frozen to Adaptive Biotechnologies for TCR sequencing. Adaptive Biotechnologies carried out high-throughput TCR-beta CDR3 sequencing of genomic DNA for most patients. Per the authors' processing: Adaptive's ImmunoSEQ software supplied the TCR sequencing data for roughly 17 patients, while MiXCR and VDJtools were used to process a few other patients. To correct CD4 versus CD8 sorting errors, sequences present in both subsets at a frequency ratio below 5:1 were removed. Because the origin of CDR3 nucleotide sequences shared between donor and recipient could not be assigned, those sequences were removed. At least 2-fold expansion over unstimulated cells and a minimum CFSE-low frequency of 0.002% (template counts) or 0.001% (read counts) were required for clones to be classified as alloreactive. Mappable clones were those detected in sequenced pre-transplant spleen, lymph node, or MLR CFSE-low populations of the donor or recipient. The cumulative frequency of alloreactive clones was calculated as a percentage of all sequences, weighted by copy number. TCRdb mirrors the immuneACCESS table, restricted to in-frame sequences. Some clones are absent from its copies; in checked studies, under half trace to an unresolved V gene, and the reason for the others is unknown. For V, J and clone size, that table is used; D and trimming come from the DNA. This sample is represented by about 7,400 clones; roughly a third of them were singletons. The ten top clones hold roughly 3.5% of the sample.

The paper as a whole reports these results and caveats: Early after transplant, declines in HvG clones were associated with peak levels of circulating GvH clones. The relatively low number and heterogeneity of intestinal transplant patients limited the conclusions. High GvH to HvG T cell clonal ratios were observed in the allografts of patients with donor T cell macrochimerism. GvH clones were detected in recipient bone marrow, and some of these GvH clones were observed earlier in ileal mucosa or blood, consistent with an intestinal mucosal origin.

The specimen comprised alloreactive CD8+ T cells from a mixed lymphocyte reaction culture, sampled before transplantation. This specimen's cell subset or site label, interpreted: CFSE-low proliferating T cells sorted from approximately 6-day pre-transplant mixed lymphocyte reaction (GvH or HvG direction). Recombination connected TRBV4-1 to TRBJ2-5, with 7 bases matching TRBD2. This sequence originates from a human patient who was an organ donor for intestinal transplantation. The CDR3 protein sequence reads: CASSPRGTQSQETQYF. Here is the DNA: TGCGCCAGCAGCCCGCGGGGGACCCAAAGCCAAGAGACCCAGTACTTC.